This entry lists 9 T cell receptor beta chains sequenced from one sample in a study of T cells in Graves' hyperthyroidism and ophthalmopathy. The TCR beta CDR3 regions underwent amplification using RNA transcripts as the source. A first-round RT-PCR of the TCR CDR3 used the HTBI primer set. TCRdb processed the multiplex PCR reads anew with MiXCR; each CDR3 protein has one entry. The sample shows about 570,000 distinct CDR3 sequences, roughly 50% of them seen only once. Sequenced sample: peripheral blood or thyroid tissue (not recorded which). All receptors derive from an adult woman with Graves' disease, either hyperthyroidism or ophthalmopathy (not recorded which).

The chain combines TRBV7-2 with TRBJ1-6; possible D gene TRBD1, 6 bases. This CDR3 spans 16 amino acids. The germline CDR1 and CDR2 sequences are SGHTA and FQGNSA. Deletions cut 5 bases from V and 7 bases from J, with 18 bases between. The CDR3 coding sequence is TGTGCCAGCAGCCCCGGGACCGGACAGAGGAATTCACCCCTCCACTTT. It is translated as CASSPGTGQRNSPLHF.

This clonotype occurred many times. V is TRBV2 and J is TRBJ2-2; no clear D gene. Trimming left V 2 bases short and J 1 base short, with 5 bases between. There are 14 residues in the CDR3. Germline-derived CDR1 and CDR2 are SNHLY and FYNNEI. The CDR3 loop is CASSELGNTGELFF. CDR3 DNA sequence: TGTGCCAGCAGTGAACTAGGGAACACCGGGGAGCTGTTTTTT. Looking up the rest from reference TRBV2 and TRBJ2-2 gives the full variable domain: EPEVTQTPSHQVTQMGQEVILRCVPISNHLYFYWYRQILGQKVEFLVSFYNNEISEKSEIFDDQFSVERPDGSNFTLKIRSTKLEDSAMYFCASSELGNTGELFFGEGSRLTVL.

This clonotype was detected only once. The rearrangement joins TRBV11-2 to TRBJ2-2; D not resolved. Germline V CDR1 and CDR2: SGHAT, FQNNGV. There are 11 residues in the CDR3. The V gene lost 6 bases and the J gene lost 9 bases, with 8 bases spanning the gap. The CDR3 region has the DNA TGTGCCAGCAGGATGCGGTGGGAGCTGTTTTTT. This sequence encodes CASRMRWELFF.

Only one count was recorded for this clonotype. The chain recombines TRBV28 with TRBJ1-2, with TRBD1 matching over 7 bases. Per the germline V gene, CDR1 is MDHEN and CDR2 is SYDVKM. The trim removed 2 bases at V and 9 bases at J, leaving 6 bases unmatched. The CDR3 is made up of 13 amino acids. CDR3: CASSLRQGYCYTF. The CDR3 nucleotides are TGTGCCAGCAGTTTAAGACAGGGATATTGCTACACCTTC.

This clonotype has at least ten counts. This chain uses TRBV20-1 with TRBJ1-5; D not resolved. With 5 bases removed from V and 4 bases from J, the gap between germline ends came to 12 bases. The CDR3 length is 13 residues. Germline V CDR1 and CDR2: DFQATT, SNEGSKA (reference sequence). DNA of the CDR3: TGCAGTGCTGTGCGGAGCACTAATCAGCCCCAGCATTTT. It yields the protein CSAVRSTNQPQHF.

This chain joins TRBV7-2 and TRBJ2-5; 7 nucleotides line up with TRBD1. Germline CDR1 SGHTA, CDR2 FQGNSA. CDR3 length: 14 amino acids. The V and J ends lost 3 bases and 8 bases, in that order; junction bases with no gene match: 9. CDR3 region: CASSFDRAKNTQYF. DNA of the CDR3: TGTGCCAGCAGCTTTGACAGGGCGAAGAATACCCAGTACTTC.

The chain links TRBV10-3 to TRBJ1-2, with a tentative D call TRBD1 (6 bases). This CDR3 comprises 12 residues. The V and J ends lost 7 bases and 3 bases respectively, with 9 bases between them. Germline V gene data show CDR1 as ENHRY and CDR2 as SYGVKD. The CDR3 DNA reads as TGTGCCATCATCAGGACAGACTATGGCTACACCTTC. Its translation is CAIIRTDYGYTF.

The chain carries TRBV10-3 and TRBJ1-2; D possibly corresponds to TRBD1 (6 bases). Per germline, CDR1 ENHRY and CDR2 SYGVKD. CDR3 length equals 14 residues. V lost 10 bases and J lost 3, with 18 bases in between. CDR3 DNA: TGTGCCAGCAGGTATACAGGGATGCACTATGGCTACACCTTC. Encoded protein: CASRYTGMHYGYTF.

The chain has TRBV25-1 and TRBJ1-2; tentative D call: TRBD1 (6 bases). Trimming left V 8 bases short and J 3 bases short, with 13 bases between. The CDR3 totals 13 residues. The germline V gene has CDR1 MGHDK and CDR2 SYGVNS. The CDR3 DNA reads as TGTGCCAGCGTCCGGGACACGTACTATGGCTACACCTTC. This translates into CASVRDTYYGYTF.